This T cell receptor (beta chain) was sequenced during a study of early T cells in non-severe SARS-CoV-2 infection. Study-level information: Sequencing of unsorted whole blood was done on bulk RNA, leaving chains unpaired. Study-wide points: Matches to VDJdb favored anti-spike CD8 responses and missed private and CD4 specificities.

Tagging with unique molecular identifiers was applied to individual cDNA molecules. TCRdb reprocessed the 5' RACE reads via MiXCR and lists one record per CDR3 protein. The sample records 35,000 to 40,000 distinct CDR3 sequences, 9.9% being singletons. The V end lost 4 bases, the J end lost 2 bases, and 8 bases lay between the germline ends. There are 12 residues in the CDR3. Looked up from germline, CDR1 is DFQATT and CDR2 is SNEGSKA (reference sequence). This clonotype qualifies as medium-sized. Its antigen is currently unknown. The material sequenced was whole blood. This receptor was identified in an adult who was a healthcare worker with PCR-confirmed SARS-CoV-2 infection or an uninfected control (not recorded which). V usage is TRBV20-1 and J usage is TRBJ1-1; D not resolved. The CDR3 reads CSAIRPNTEAFF. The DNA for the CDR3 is TGCAGTGCTATCCGACCTAACACTGAAGCTTTCTTT.